These T cell receptor beta chains were read from a single sample in a study of blood T cell repertoires in COVID-19. Generated by immunoSEQ multiplex PCR, the TCRdb table keeps only in-frame clones and is missing some. The sample has around 230,000 clones, about 91% seen once. Specimen: PBMCs or T cells enriched from blood (not recorded which). The origin of the receptors is a young man with acute COVID-19. Each CDR3 is given with its conserved first and last residue. D genes are given only for firm matches. Size is omitted from some rows. Given values are once, few, many or a class for expanded clones.

v_gene: TRBV10-2; d_gene: NA; abundance: once; j_gene: TRBJ2-3; CDR3aa: CASSESDAGRENTQYF; CDR3nt: TGCGCCAGCAGTGAGTCTGATGCGGGGCGCGAAAATACGCAGTATTTT
v_gene: TRBV28; d_gene: NA; abundance: NA; j_gene: TRBJ1-5; CDR3aa: CASSFPKHF; CDR3nt: TGTGCCAGCAGTTTTCCTAAGCATTTT
v_gene: TRBV6-5; d_gene: TRBD1; abundance: NA; j_gene: TRBJ1-1; CDR3aa: CASSPQWTGYTFF; CDR3nt: TGTGCCAGCAGTCCACAATGGACAGGGTACACTTTCTTT
v_gene: TRBV7-9; d_gene: TRBD1; abundance: NA; j_gene: TRBJ2-2; CDR3aa: CASSNRDSPTGELFF; CDR3nt: TGTGCCAGCAGCAATAGGGACAGCCCTACCGGGGAGCTGTTTTTT
v_gene: TRBV7-3; d_gene: NA; abundance: NA; j_gene: TRBJ1-1; CDR3aa: CASSLMANTEAFF; CDR3nt: TGTGCCAGCAGCTTAATGGCCAACACTGAAGCTTTCTTT
v_gene: TRBV7-9; d_gene: TRBD1; abundance: few; j_gene: TRBJ2-2; CDR3aa: CASSPLTLGQGYNTGELFF; CDR3nt: TGTGCCAGCAGCCCCCTAACCCTTGGACAGGGGTACAACACCGGGGAGCTGTTTTTT
v_gene: TRBV30; d_gene: NA; abundance: NA; j_gene: TRBJ1-2; CDR3aa: CAWSAAGYPNYGYTF; CDR3nt: TGTGCCTGGAGTGCCGCCGGGTACCCTAACTATGGCTACACCTTC
v_gene: TRBV2; d_gene: NA; abundance: NA; j_gene: TRBJ1-5; CDR3aa: CASSEGRNQPQHF; CDR3nt: TGTGCCAGCAGTGAGGGGCGAAATCAGCCCCAGCATTTT
v_gene: TRBV19; d_gene: NA; abundance: NA; j_gene: TRBJ2-2; CDR3aa: CASRVPGQNTGELFF; CDR3nt: TGTGCCAGTAGAGTTCCGGGACAGAACACCGGGGAGCTGTTTTTT
v_gene: TRBV28; d_gene: NA; abundance: NA; j_gene: TRBJ2-7; CDR3aa: CASRQYYEQYF; CDR3nt: TGTGCCAGCCGACAATACTACGAGCAGTACTTC
v_gene: TRBV27; d_gene: TRBD2; abundance: NA; j_gene: TRBJ2-1; CDR3aa: CASSFDFSSGGEQFF; CDR3nt: TGTGCCAGCAGTTTCGATTTTTCTAGCGGGGGTGAGCAGTTCTTC
v_gene: TRBV4-1; d_gene: TRBD2; abundance: NA; j_gene: TRBJ2-5; CDR3aa: CASSSLAGSQETQYF; CDR3nt: TGCGCCAGCAGCAGTCTAGCGGGATCACAAGAGACCCAGTACTTC
v_gene: TRBV28; d_gene: TRBD1; abundance: NA; j_gene: TRBJ2-4; CDR3aa: CASSRGQGNIQYF; CDR3nt: TGTGCCAGCAGTCGGGGACAGGGAAACATTCAGTACTTC
v_gene: TRBV9; d_gene: TRBD1; abundance: NA; j_gene: TRBJ1-2; CDR3aa: CASSVQGADYGYTF; CDR3nt: TGTGCCAGCAGCGTACAGGGGGCGGATTATGGCTACACCTTC
v_gene: TRBV24-1; d_gene: NA; abundance: NA; j_gene: TRBJ1-4; CDR3aa: CATSGGEATNEKLFF; CDR3nt: TGTGCCACCAGTGGCGGGGAAGCAACTAATGAAAAACTGTTTTTT
v_gene: TRBV28; d_gene: NA; abundance: NA; j_gene: TRBJ1-5; CDR3aa: CASSAPAGSNQPQHF; CDR3nt: TGTGCCAGCAGTGCCCCGGCGGGATCCAATCAGCCCCAGCATTTT
v_gene: TRBV28; d_gene: NA; abundance: once; j_gene: TRBJ2-2; CDR3aa: CASRLQYTGELFF; CDR3nt: TGTGCCAGCAGACTCCAATACACCGGGGAGCTGTTTTTT
v_gene: TRBV28; d_gene: TRBD2; abundance: NA; j_gene: TRBJ2-1; CDR3aa: CASSWTRFWDEQFF; CDR3nt: TGTGCCAGCAGTTGGACTAGGTTTTGGGATGAGCAGTTCTTC
v_gene: TRBV27; d_gene: NA; abundance: NA; j_gene: TRBJ2-5; CDR3aa: CASSSSWAFLETQYF; CDR3nt: NA
v_gene: TRBV4-1; d_gene: TRBD1; abundance: NA; j_gene: TRBJ1-4; CDR3aa: CASSHKQGQANEKLFF; CDR3nt: TGCGCCAGCAGCCACAAGCAGGGACAGGCTAATGAAAAACTGTTTTTT
v_gene: TRBV27; d_gene: NA; abundance: NA; j_gene: TRBJ2-3; CDR3aa: CASRPPRSTDTQYF; CDR3nt: TGTGCCAGCAGACCCCCGAGGAGCACAGATACGCAGTATTTT
v_gene: TRBV6-2/TRBV6-3; d_gene: NA; abundance: NA; j_gene: TRBJ1-2; CDR3aa: CASSYQPGLDGYTF; CDR3nt: TGTGCCAGCAGTTACCAGCCAGGGCTAGATGGCTACACCTTC
v_gene: TRBV11-1; d_gene: TRBD1; abundance: NA; j_gene: TRBJ2-2; CDR3aa: CASSPRTGPTGELFF; CDR3nt: TGTGCCAGCAGCCCCAGGACAGGGCCCACCGGGGAGCTGTTTTTT
v_gene: TRBV27; d_gene: TRBD1; abundance: once; j_gene: TRBJ2-5; CDR3aa: CASSLIPWTGSGRQETQYF; CDR3nt: TGTGCCAGCAGTTTAATCCCCTGGACAGGGTCTGGACGCCAAGAGACCCAGTACTTC
v_gene: TRBV19; d_gene: TRBD2; abundance: NA; j_gene: TRBJ2-1; CDR3aa: CASIQNSGRGEQFF; CDR3nt: TGTGCCAGTATCCAAAATAGCGGGAGAGGTGAGCAGTTCTTC
v_gene: TRBV12-3/TRBV12-4; d_gene: NA; abundance: NA; j_gene: TRBJ1-1; CDR3aa: CASTSGLHTEAFF; CDR3nt: TGTGCCAGCACTTCAGGGCTGCACACTGAAGCTTTCTTT
v_gene: TRBV29-1; d_gene: TRBD2; abundance: NA; j_gene: TRBJ2-1; CDR3aa: CSVLAGGPISPEQFF; CDR3nt: TGCAGCGTCCTTGCGGGAGGGCCAATTTCCCCTGAGCAGTTCTTC
v_gene: TRBV18; d_gene: NA; abundance: NA; j_gene: TRBJ1-3; CDR3aa: CASSPRVSENTIYF; CDR3nt: TGTGCCAGCTCACCAAGAGTGAGCGAAAACACCATATATTTT
v_gene: TRBV5-1; d_gene: TRBD2; abundance: NA; j_gene: TRBJ2-1; CDR3aa: CASSLSGTSGSSVGNEQFF; CDR3nt: TGCGCCAGCAGCTTGAGTGGGACTAGCGGGAGCTCGGTGGGGAATGAGCAGTTCTTC
v_gene: TRBV24-1; d_gene: TRBD2; abundance: NA; j_gene: TRBJ2-7; CDR3aa: CATSAGGAYEQYF; CDR3nt: TGTGCCACCAGTGCCGGGGGGGCGTACGAGCAGTACTTC
v_gene: TRBV25-1; d_gene: TRBD1; abundance: NA; j_gene: TRBJ2-3; CDR3aa: CASSDRDRDTDTQYF; CDR3nt: TGTGCCAGCAGTGACCGGGACAGGGACACAGATACGCAGTATTTT
v_gene: TRBV5-4; d_gene: NA; abundance: NA; j_gene: TRBJ2-7; CDR3aa: CASSPLPGIIYEQYF; CDR3nt: TGTGCCAGCAGCCCGCTCCCAGGGATCATTTACGAGCAGTACTTC
v_gene: TRBV11-3; d_gene: TRBD1; abundance: NA; j_gene: TRBJ2-1; CDR3aa: CASSLGVTGATYEQFF; CDR3nt: TGTGCCAGCAGCTTAGGGGTGACAGGGGCGACGTATGAGCAGTTCTTC